This entry is about one T cell receptor beta chain. What it recognizes is unknown. These data originate in a study of T cell responses to AZD1222 COVID-19 vaccine. Assay used: immunoSEQ multiplex PCR; TCRdb lists only in-frame clones, some missing. The sample lists 70,000 to 100,000 clones, about 90% occurring once. This CDR3 is 13 amino acids long. It was second doses at about 4 or about 12 weeks that were pooled. Study observations and caveats: Females made up more of the donors, who were largely white British, and clonal diversity may have come out too low. At baseline, seropositivity was found in only a handful of AZD1222 recipients.

This receptor was obtained from an adult who received the AZD1222 COVID-19 vaccine. The J gene is TRBJ1-2, the V gene TRBV12-2. TRBV12-2 is given as a pseudogene. Here the sequenced sample was peripheral blood, taken 28 days after the second AZD1222 dose. The CDR3 DNA reads as TGTGCAAGTCGCTTAGGAGGCTGGGGTGGCTACACCTTC. Translating gives CASRLGGWGGYTF.